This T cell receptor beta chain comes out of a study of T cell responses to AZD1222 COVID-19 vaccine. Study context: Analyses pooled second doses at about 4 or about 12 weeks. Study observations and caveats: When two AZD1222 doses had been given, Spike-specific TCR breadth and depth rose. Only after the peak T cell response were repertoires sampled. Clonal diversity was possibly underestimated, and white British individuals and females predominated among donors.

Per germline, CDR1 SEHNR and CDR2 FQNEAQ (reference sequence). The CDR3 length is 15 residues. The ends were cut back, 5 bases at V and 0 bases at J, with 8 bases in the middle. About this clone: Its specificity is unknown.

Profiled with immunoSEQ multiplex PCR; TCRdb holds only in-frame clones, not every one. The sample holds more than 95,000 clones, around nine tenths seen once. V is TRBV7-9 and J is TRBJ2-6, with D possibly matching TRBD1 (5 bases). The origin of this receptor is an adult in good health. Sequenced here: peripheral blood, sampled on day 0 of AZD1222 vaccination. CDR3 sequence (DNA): TGTGCCAGCAGCGTACAGGACTCTGGGGCCAACGTCCTGACTTTC. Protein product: CASSVQDSGANVLTF. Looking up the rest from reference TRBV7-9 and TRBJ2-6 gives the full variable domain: DTGVSQNPRHKITKRGQNVTFRCDPISEHNRLYWYRQTLGQGPEFLTYFQNEAQLEKSRLLSDRFSAERPKGSFSTLEIQRTEQGDSAMYLCASSVQDSGANVLTFGAGSRLTVL.